This passage covers 10 T cell receptor beta chains from one sample sequenced in a study of T-cell reconstitution after alpha-beta-depleted transplantation in children. Unique molecular identifiers featured in how the TCRbeta library was prepared. TCRdb called the PCR reads again in MiXCR, with one record for every CDR3 protein. The sample lists some 220,000 distinct CDR3 sequences; roughly a tenth were seen once. Sequencing used PBMCs, obtained before TCRalphabeta/CD19-depleted stem cell transplant. The receptors were sampled from a child in the first two years of life with acute myeloid leukemia, due to receive a stem cell transplant.

This clonotype has ten or more counts. The V gene is TRBV24-1, the J gene TRBJ1-1, with 8 bases that match TRBD1. CDR3 size: 13 residues. Germline trimming cut 5 bases from V and 4 bases from J; bases unmatched to any gene: 2. Germline CDR1 and CDR2: KGHDR and SFDVKD. Here the CDR3 reads CATSAGGVTEAFF. The DNA for the CDR3 is TGTGCCACCAGTGCAGGGGGCGTCACTGAAGCTTTCTTT.

The genes are TRBV18 and TRBJ2-3, with TRBD2 matching 11 bases. Germline CDR1 is KGHSH and CDR2 is LQKENI. V trimming: 3 bases; J trimming: 14 bases; junction bases outside the gene matches: 10. The CDR3 consists of 14 residues. The CDR3 sequence: CASSPPGLAERGYF. CDR3 coding DNA: TGTGCCAGCTCACCTCCGGGACTAGCGGAAAGGGGGTATTTT.

This clonotype was recorded at least ten times. This chain uses TRBV20-1 with TRBJ2-3; 7 bases are a match to TRBD1. This CDR3 has 14 amino acids. Germline V gene data show CDR1 as DFQATT and CDR2 as SNEGSKA (reference sequence). V dropped 6 bases and J dropped 3; count of bases not matched to a gene: 9. CDR3 DNA: TGCAGTGCCACGACAGGGTCAGGAACAGATACGCAGTATTTT. It yields the protein CSATTGSGTDTQYF.

This sequence joins TRBV11-3 and TRBJ2-5; the D gene is possibly TRBD2 (5 bases). The CDR3 has 15 residues. V was cut by 0 bases and J by 7 bases, with 15 bases left in between. Germline V gene lookup returns CDR1 SGHNT and CDR2 YENEEA. Here the CDR3 DNA reads TGTGCCAGCAGCTTAGAAGGAGGTACAAAAAGGACCCAGTACTTC. Protein: CASSLEGGTKRTQYF.

The sample holds many counts of this clonotype. The chain carries TRBV12-3 or TRBV12-4 and TRBJ2-3; D call uncertain. The CDR3 is 15 amino acids. With 1 base removed from V and 2 bases from J, the gap between germline ends came to 10 bases. CDR3 DNA sequence: TGTGCCAGCAGTTTAGGTGGACCGTCCACAGATACGCAGTATTTT. The encoded protein is CASSLGGPSTDTQYF.

This clonotype has a count of ten or more. The chain employs TRBV7-8 and TRBJ2-7; D may correspond to TRBD1 or TRBD2 (5 bases each). The CDR3 covers 15 residues. CDR1 is SGHVS and CDR2 is FQNEAQ in the germline V gene. V was clipped by 4 bases and J by 7 bases, with 20 bases between them. For the CDR3, the DNA is TGTGCCAGCAGCTCACCATCCGGGACGGCGGTAGAGCAGTACTTC. Translation: CASSSPSGTAVEQYF. Drawing the rest from reference TRBV7-8 and TRBJ2-7, the complete variable domain is GAGVSQSPRYKVAKRGQDVALRCDPISGHVSLFWYQQALGQGPEFLTYFQNEAQLDKSGLPSDRFFAERPEGSVSTLKIQRTQQEDSAVYLCASSSPSGTAVEQYFGPGTRLTVT.

As regards this clonotype: This sequence may be a read error, since a much larger clone differs from it by one base. The rearrangement joins TRBV5-1 to TRBJ2-3, with TRBD2 matching 13 bases. CDR1 is SGHRS, CDR2 YFSETQ, per germline. CDR3 length: 16 residues. The CDR3 DNA reads as TGCGCCAGCAGCGGAATACTAGCGGGAGGGGCAGATATGCAGTATTTT. It encodes CASSGILAGGADMQYF.

This clonotype was detected ten times or more. V is TRBV20-1 and J is TRBJ2-7; TRBD2 might be the D (6 bases). V lost 5 bases and J lost 0, with 26 bases in between. Germline CDR1 reads DFQATT; CDR2 reads SNEGSKA (reference sequence). The CDR3 sequence is 18 residues long. The CDR3 region is CSAFKLAAKGASSYEQYF. The DNA for the CDR3 is TGCAGTGCTTTCAAACTAGCCGCAAAGGGAGCTAGCTCCTACGAGCAGTACTTC.

This clonotype was observed many times. The chain combines TRBV14 with TRBJ2-7; 10 bases are shared with TRBD1. The V segment lost 4 bases and the J segment 2 bases; nucleotides outside the gene matches: 11. The CDR3 covers 17 residues. Germline V gene data show CDR1 as SGHDN and CDR2 as FVKESK. The CDR3 protein is CASSLYPGQGFPYEQYF. Written as DNA, the CDR3 is TGTGCCAGCAGCCTATACCCGGGACAGGGGTTCCCCTACGAGCAGTACTTC.

There are many counts of this clonotype. The chain combines TRBV5-1 with TRBJ1-2; no firm D call. Germline-derived CDR1 and CDR2 are SGHRS and YFSETQ. The V end lost 2 bases, the J end lost 3 bases, and 11 bases lay between the germline ends. The CDR3 runs 14 residues. As DNA, the CDR3 is TGCGCCAGCAGCTTAGAGTGGGGTGACTATGGCTACACCTTC. It translates to CASSLEWGDYGYTF.